These T cell receptor beta chains were read from a single sample in a study of cytomegalovirus exposure and HLA in healthy donors. Profiling relied on immunoSEQ multiplex PCR, and the TCRdb table lists in-frame clones only, not all of them. The data contain 100,000 or so clones, 60% to 70% of them seen just once; the ten biggest clones take up less than 4.5%. The sequencing input was PBMCs. The receptors derive from a man under 40 in good health and CMV-seropositive. The CDR3 runs from the conserved cysteine through the conserved F or W. Fields, in order: CDR3 length, D gene, J gene, clone size, V gene, CDR3 DNA, CDR3 protein. D genes are given only for firm matches. Clone size, where shown, is once, few, many, or a class for clones that have expanded.

14 | . | TRBJ2-7 | once | TRBV5-1 | TGCGCCAGCAGCTTCGGAGACAGACCCTACGAGCAGTACTTC | CASSFGDRPYEQYF
16 | TRBD1 | TRBJ1-1 | . | TRBV4-1 | TGCGCCAGCAGCACTCCCAGACAGGGGGCAAGGACTGAAGCTTTCTTT | CASSTPRQGARTEAFF
14 | TRBD2 | TRBJ2-7 | . | TRBV7-2 | TGTGCCAGCAGTGGGACTAGCGGAGACTACGAGCAGTACTTC | CASSGTSGDYEQYF
13 | . | TRBJ2-7 | . | TRBV5-4 | TGTGCCAGCAGCTCGGGACTGGGTTACGAGCAGTACTTC | CASSSGLGYEQYF
17 | TRBD1 | TRBJ1-5 | . | TRBV6-4 | TGTGCCAGCCCAGGACGCAGGGGGCAGTATAGCAATCAGCCCCAGCATTTT | CASPGRRGQYSNQPQHF
14 | TRBD2 | TRBJ2-1 | . | TRBV9 | TGTGCCAGCAGAAGCGGGGGTCGTTACAATGAGCAGTTCTTC | CASRSGGRYNEQFF
13 | TRBD1 | TRBJ1-2 | . | TRBV5-1 | TGCGCCAGCAGCCAGACAGGGTTTGATGGCTACACCTTC | CASSQTGFDGYTF
13 | . | TRBJ1-2 | . | TRBV5-4 | TGTGCCAGCAGCTTGGACCGACTCTATGGCTACACCTTC | CASSLDRLYGYTF
16 | TRBD2 | TRBJ2-3 | once | TRBV5-1 | TGCGCCAGCAGCTTGGAGGTAGCGGGGGGGACAGATACGCAGTATTTT | CASSLEVAGGTDTQYF
15 | TRBD1 | TRBJ2-2 | few | TRBV5-1 | TGCGCCAGCAGCTGGGGACAGGGTAACACCGGGGAGCTGTTTTTT | CASSWGQGNTGELFF
16 | TRBD1 | TRBJ2-7 | . | TRBV18 | TGTGCCAGCTCACCGGGGAGTCCCGGACAGGGTTACGAGCAGTACTTC | CASSPGSPGQGYEQYF
13 | TRBD1 | TRBJ2-5 | . | TRBV6-1 | TGTGCCAGCAGAGGGACAGGGTTGGAGACCCAGTACTTC | CASRGTGLETQYF
13 | . | TRBJ1-1 | . | TRBV30 | TGTGCCTATGAGAGGGTTATGAACACTGAAGCTTTCTTT | CAYERVMNTEAFF
14 | . | TRBJ1-2 | few | TRBV4-2 | TGTGCCAGCAGCCAAGAGTGGGGGCTCTATGGCTACACCTTC | CASSQEWGLYGYTF
14 | . | TRBJ2-1 | . | TRBV5-1 | TGCGCCAGCAGCTTGGCAGGGGGGTTTAATGAGCAGTTCTTC | CASSLAGGFNEQFF
14 | TRBD1 | TRBJ1-2 | . | TRBV5-6 | TGTGCCAGCAGCTTGTTGTTGACAGGGCGAGGCTACACCTTC | CASSLLLTGRGYTF
14 | TRBD1 | TRBJ1-3 | . | TRBV6-1 | TGTGCCAGCAGAAAGACAGGGGCTGGAAACACCATATATTTT | CASRKTGAGNTIYF
14 | TRBD1 | TRBJ2-7 | . | TRBV10-3 | TGTGCCATCAGTGACACAGGGGGCACCTACGAGCAGTACTTC | CAISDTGGTYEQYF
13 | . | TRBJ1-2 | . | TRBV16 | TGTGCCAGCAGCCCTGACGACAGCTATGGCTACACCTTC | CASSPDDSYGYTF
13 | . | TRBJ1-4 | once | TRBV6-5 | TGTGCCAGCACTGGCAGGCCCAATGAAAAACTGTTTTTT | CASTGRPNEKLFF
13 | . | TRBJ2-2 | . | TRBV5-1 | TGCGCCAGCAGGCAACAGGATACCGGGGAGCTGTTTTTT | CASRQQDTGELFF
13 | . | TRBJ2-2 | . | TRBV6-4 | TGTGCCAGCAGTGAAAGGGAGATCGGGGAGCTGTTTTTT | CASSEREIGELFF
13 | . | TRBJ1-1 | . | TRBV19 | TGTGCCAGTAGTATTATACCAGACACTGAAGCTTTCTTT | CASSIIPDTEAFF
16 | TRBD2 | TRBJ2-1 | few | TRBV7-2 | TGTGCCAGCAGCTTAGTGGGCGGGGGGGCCATTGGAGAGCAGTTCTTC | CASSLVGGGAIGEQFF
13 | TRBD2 | TRBJ2-1 | . | TRBV7-9 | TGTGCCAGGGAAAGCGGGGGGGCAGGAGAGCAGTTCTTC | CARESGGAGEQFF
19 | TRBD2 | TRBJ2-1 | . | TRBV7-8 | TGTGCCAGCAGCTTGCGACTAGCGGGGGCCGTGAGCTCCTACAATGAGCAGTTCTTC | CASSLRLAGAVSSYNEQFF
15 | TRBD2 | TRBJ2-3 | once | TRBV5-4 | TGTGCCAGCAGCTGGGGACTAGCGGGCACAGATACGCAGTATTTT | CASSWGLAGTDTQYF
17 | TRBD1 | TRBJ1-5 | . | TRBV6-1 | TGTGCCAGCAGTGAATTTATCGGACAGGAAAGCAATCAGCCCCAGCATTTT | CASSEFIGQESNQPQHF
16 | TRBD2 | TRBJ2-3 | few | TRBV13 | TGTGCCAGCAGCCTTCGACTAGCGGGGGGTAAAGATACGCAGTATTTT | CASSLRLAGGKDTQYF
13 | . | TRBJ2-1 | few | TRBV7-9 | TGTGCCAGCAGCTTAGCGAACAGGGATGAGCAGTTCTTC | CASSLANRDEQFF
13 | . | TRBJ2-7 | . | TRBV6-4 | TGTGCCAGCAGTGACTCTTGGGGAGGCGAGCAGTACTTC | CASSDSWGGEQYF
14 | . | TRBJ1-5 | few | TRBV19 | TGTGCCAGTAAACATGCCAATAGCAATCAGCCCCAGCATTTT | CASKHANSNQPQHF
16 | TRBD1 | TRBJ2-2 | . | TRBV4-1 | TGCGCCAGCAGCCTCCGACAGGGGTGGAGTACCGGGGAGCTGTTTTTT | CASSLRQGWSTGELFF
18 | . | TRBJ2-3 | . | TRBV4-1 | TGCGCCAGCAGCCACGAACCGGTAGGGGCCAATAGGGCAGATACGCAGTATTTT | CASSHEPVGANRADTQYF
15 | TRBD1 | TRBJ1-2 | . | TRBV27 | TGTGCCAGCAGTTTAGGAGACAGGGCTAACTATGGCTACACCTTC | CASSLGDRANYGYTF
16 | TRBD1 | TRBJ1-2 | few | TRBV4-1 | TGCGCCAGCAGCCCGGAACCGGGACAGGGCTGGTATGGCTACACCTTC | CASSPEPGQGWYGYTF
13 | . | TRBJ1-6 | once | TRBV27 | TGTGCCAGCAGTTTTGGGGGGGCTTCACCCCTCCACTTT | CASSFGGASPLHF
11 | TRBD1 | TRBJ1-5 | . | TRBV29-1 | TGCAGCGGGAGACAGGGGCAGCCCCAGCATTTT | CSGRQGQPQHF
16 | TRBD1 | TRBJ2-1 | . | TRBV5-1 | TGCGCCAGCAGCCCGGGGTGGCAGGGGGCACACAATGAGCAGTTCTTC | CASSPGWQGAHNEQFF
16 | . | TRBJ1-3 | few | TRBV4-2 | TGTGCCAGCAGCCAAGAGAGGGGGAACTCTGGAAACACCATATATTTT | CASSQERGNSGNTIYF
14 | . | TRBJ2-7 | . | TRBV19 | TGTGCCAGTAGTACTCACGACATTGGATACGAGCAGTACTTC | CASSTHDIGYEQYF
15 | . | TRBJ1-1 | . | TRBV4-1 | TGCGCCAGCAGCCAGCTCCTTATCCCGGGATTAGGAGCTTTCTTT | CASSQLLIPGLGAFF
16 | TRBD1 | TRBJ1-3 | . | TRBV5-1 | TGCGCCAGCAGCTCCACCGGGACAGGGGGAGGAAACACCATATATTTT | CASSSTGTGGGNTIYF
15 | TRBD1 | TRBJ1-6 | . | TRBV11-3 | TGTGCCAGCAGCCCCGGGACAGGGGAAAATTCACCCCTCCACTTT | CASSPGTGENSPLHF
14 | TRBD1 | TRBJ1-2 | . | TRBV5-1 | TGCGCCAGCAGCTTCGAAGACAGGGGAGGTGGCTACACCTTC | CASSFEDRGGGYTF